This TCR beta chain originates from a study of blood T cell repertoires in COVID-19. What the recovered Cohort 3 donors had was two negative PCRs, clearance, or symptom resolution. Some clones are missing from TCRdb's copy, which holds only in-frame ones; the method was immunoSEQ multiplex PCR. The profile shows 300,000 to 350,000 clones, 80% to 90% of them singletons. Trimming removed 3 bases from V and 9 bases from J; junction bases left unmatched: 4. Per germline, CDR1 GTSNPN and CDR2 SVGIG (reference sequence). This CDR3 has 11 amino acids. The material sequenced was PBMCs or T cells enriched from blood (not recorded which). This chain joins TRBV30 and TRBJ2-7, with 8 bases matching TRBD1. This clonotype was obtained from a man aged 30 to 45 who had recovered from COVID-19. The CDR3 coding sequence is TGTGCCTGGAGCCAGGGGGCTAGGCAGTACTTC. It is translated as CAWSQGARQYF.